The present TCR beta chain was sequenced within a study of Ad26.COV2.S vaccination and SARS-CoV-2 variants. Study details: A participant enrolled in the COV1001 Ad26.COV2.S trial arm provided the sample.

The treatment denotes: 19 received Ad26.COV2.S at low or high dose, single or two shots; about 5 received placebo; per-sample allocation not given. After the first vaccine or placebo injection, samples were drawn on day 63. This CDR3 region has 13 residues. The V gene end was trimmed by 5 bases and the J gene end by 10 bases; junction bases not matched to a gene: 4. Method: immunoSEQ multiplex PCR; TCRdb's copy keeps in-frame clones and lacks some. The data show some 270,000 clones, around 88% seen once. J is TRBJ2-1 and V is TRBV12-3 or TRBV12-4; 11 bases align to TRBD2. The source was peripheral blood, collected in a trial of Ad26.COV2.S vaccine versus placebo. The clonotype originates from a person between 18 and 65 years old who received the Ad26.COV2.S COVID-19 vaccine or a placebo. CDR3 region: CASSTSGSGEQFF. The CDR3 DNA follows: TGTGCCAGCAGTACTAGCGGGAGCGGGGAGCAGTTCTTC.